This record covers a single TCR beta chain. The target of this receptor is not known. No much larger clone is present one base from it, and per-base qualities are unavailable. Donors were healthy HIV-negative adults with no recently reported acute infections or vaccinations. Only Caucasian adults living in Nashville, Tennessee, USA were represented among the donors. CD4+ T cells were enriched through magnetic negative selection, after which naive cells were positively selected on CD45RA and the remaining negative fraction served as the memory subset. After blood collection by leukapheresis, PBMCs were isolated using Ficoll-Histopaque density gradient centrifugation and then cryopreserved in the vapor phase of liquid nitrogen. Purity and quantity of every magnetically sorted T cell population were checked by analytical flow cytometry. Each sorted fraction had its genomic DNA isolated and then quantified by UV absorbance on a Nanodrop 2000c.

Using the deep immunoSEQ assay, multiplex PCR amplified TCR CDR3 regions from genomic DNA. For each cell subset, the extracted genomic DNA was distributed evenly across all wells of several immunoSEQ 96-well plates, and each plate served as one replicate. For sorted subsets, about 200 ng genomic DNA, equal to some 30,000 T cell genomes, was loaded into each replicate PCR. Purified libraries were quantified with a Qubit 3.0 fluorometer, sized on a Bioanalyzer 2100, and re-quantified with the KAPA Library Quantification kit. A separate single-read 150-cycle Illumina NextSeq 550 flow cell was used to sequence each immunoSEQ 96-well plate. As for how the authors treated the data: Because only junctional sequences without quality scores were contained in the immunoSEQ output, filtering matching that applied to full-length reads could not be performed. To assign V/J genes and CDR3, sequences were annotated using PyIR, a Python wrapper for IgBLAST v1.9, with IMGT germline references. Any read was removed if the V/J assignment was weak (E-value above 1e-6), the CDR3 was missing, or the read contained stop codons, out-of-frame junctions, or ambiguous translated residues. V3J clonotypes were defined by identical inferred V gene, J gene, and CDR3 amino acid sequence. Percentage overlap between repertoires was computed as shared unique clonotypes divided by the size of the smaller repertoire. RTK rarefaction, the Chao1 estimator, and Recon v2.1 estimates of unobserved clonotypes were used to assess repertoire richness. For all TCRbeta clonotypes obtained by the gDNA method from a few donors, generation probabilities were computed with OLGA. Held by TCRdb, this immuneACCESS table contains in-frame sequences only and omits some clones. Under half of the omission traces to an unresolved V gene where checked; the cause of the rest is unknown. The DNA was the basis for D and trimming; V, J and clone size are from that table. The sample has roughly 2 million clones on record, approximately 96% of them singletons. Clones ranked in the top ten supply roughly 0.13% of the sample.

The data originate from a study of shared clonotypes between healthy human individuals (dated by TCRdb to about 2020). As for the study more broadly: A couple of women and three men aged 18 to 49 years were included in the cohort. To increase sequencing depth and limit assay-specific biases, TCR repertoire library preparation and sequencing were carried out by different laboratories using diverse techniques. Between about 0.85 and 9.5 billion PBMCs per donor were obtained by leukapheresis. Blood TCR repertoires of a handful of healthy adults were deeply sequenced to estimate repertoire size and the extent of clonotype sharing between individuals. Per donor, three plates each were used for CD4 naive and CD4 memory, two for CD8 naive, and one for CD8 memory. General study outcomes and caveats: Rarefaction of sorted-subset datasets indicated incomplete sequencing despite the large sequencing depth. Higher generation probabilities were observed for clonotypes shared by all four sorted-subset donors than for non-shared clonotypes. Larger estimated clonotype richness was generally found for naive subsets than for memory subsets. The small number of donors limited the genetic and exposure-history diversity represented. Pairwise subsampling led to the expectation that sequencing depth would affect the degree of clonotype sharing among donors. Sampling was limited to blood, and TCR repertoires in tissue likely differ from TCR repertoires in blood. Around 5.4% of naive CD4, around 3.5% of naive CD8, approximately 2% of memory CD4, and around 0.4% of memory CD8 clonotypes were shared across a few donors.

From the cysteine up to the phenylalanine, the CDR3 has a length of 13 residues. Here the CDR3 DNA is all that survives: 39 bases in frame from base 1. The germline V gene yields SGDLS for CDR1 and YYNGEE for CDR2. The V end loses 0 bases and the J end loses 5 bases, and a stretch of 7 bases separates them. The sequence came from a man aged 18 to 29 in good health. Sequenced input: naive CD4+ T cells sorted from blood. The sample's cell subset or site label, in plain terms: CD45RA+ positively selected. The rearranged segments are TRBV9 and TRBJ2-3; a tentative D match to TRBD1 spans 5 bases. The DNA reads TGTGCCAGCAGCGTAGCAGGGCAAGATACGCAGTATTTT. It specifies CASSVAGQDTQYF.